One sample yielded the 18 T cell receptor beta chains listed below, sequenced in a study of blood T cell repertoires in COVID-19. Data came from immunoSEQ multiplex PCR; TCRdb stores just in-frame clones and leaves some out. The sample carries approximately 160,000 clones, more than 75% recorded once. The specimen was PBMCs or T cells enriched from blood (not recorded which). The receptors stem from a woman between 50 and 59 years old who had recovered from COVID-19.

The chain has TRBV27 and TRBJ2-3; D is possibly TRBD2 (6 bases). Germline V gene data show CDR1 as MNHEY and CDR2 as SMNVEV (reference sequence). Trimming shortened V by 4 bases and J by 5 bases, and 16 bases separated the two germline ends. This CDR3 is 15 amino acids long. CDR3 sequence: CASSYSRPAGDTQYF. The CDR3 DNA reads TGTGCCAGCAGTTATAGCCGACCAGCGGGAGATACGCAGTATTTT.

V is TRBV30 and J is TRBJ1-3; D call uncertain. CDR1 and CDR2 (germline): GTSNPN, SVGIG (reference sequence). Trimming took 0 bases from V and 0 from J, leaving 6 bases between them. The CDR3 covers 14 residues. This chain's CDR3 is CAWSVSVSGNTIYF. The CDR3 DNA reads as TGTGCCTGGAGTGTTAGCGTCTCTGGAAACACCATATATTTT.

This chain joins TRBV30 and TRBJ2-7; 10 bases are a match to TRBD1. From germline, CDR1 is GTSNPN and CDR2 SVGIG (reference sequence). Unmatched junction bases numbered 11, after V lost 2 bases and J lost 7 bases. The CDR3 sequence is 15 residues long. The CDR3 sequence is CAWSYGTGEGGEQYF. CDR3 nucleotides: TGTGCCTGGAGTTACGGGACAGGGGAAGGGGGGGAGCAGTACTTC.

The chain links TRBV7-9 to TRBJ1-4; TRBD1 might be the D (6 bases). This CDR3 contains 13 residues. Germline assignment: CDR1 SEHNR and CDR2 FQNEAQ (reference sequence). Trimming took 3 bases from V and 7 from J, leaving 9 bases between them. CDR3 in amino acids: CASSLGAVEKLFF. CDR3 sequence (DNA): TGTGCCAGCAGCTTGGGGGCCGTTGAAAAACTGTTTTTT.

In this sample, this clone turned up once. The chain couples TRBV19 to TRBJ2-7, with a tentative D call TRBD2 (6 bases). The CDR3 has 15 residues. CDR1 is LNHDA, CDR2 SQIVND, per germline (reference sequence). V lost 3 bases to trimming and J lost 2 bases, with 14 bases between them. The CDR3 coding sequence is TGTGCCAGTAGTATTGGGGTAGCGGTGGCCTACGAGCAGTACTTC. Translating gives CASSIGVAVAYEQYF.

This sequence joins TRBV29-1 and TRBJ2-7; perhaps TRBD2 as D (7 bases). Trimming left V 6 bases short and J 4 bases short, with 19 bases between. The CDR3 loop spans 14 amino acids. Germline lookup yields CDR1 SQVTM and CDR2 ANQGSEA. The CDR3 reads CSVWGRGAEYEQYF. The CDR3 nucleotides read TGCAGCGTGTGGGGTCGGGGGGCGGAATACGAGCAGTACTTC.

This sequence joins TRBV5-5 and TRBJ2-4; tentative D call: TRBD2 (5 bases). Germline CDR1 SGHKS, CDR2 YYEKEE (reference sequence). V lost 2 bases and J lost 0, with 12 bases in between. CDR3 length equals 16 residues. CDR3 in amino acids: CASSFDYDLAKNIQYF. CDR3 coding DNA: TGTGCCAGCAGCTTTGACTACGACCTAGCCAAAAACATTCAGTACTTC.

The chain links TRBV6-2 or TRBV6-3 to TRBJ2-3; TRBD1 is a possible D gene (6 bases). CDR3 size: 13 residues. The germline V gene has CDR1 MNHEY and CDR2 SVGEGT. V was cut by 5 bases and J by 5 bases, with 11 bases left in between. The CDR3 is CASSDLQGDTQYF. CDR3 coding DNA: TGTGCCAGCAGTGACCTACAGGGAGATACGCAGTATTTT.

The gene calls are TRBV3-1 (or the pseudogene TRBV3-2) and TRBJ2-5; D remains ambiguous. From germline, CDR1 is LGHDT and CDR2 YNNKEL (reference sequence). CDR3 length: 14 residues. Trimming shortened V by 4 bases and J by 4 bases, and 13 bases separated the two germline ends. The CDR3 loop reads CASSRPISVETQYF. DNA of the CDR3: TGTGCCAGCAGCCGCCCCATCAGTGTAGAGACCCAGTACTTC.

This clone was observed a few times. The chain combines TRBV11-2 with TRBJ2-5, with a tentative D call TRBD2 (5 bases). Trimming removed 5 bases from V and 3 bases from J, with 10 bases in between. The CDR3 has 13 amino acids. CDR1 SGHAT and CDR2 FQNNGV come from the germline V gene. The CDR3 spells CASSPGLEETQYF. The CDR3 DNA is TGTGCCAGCAGCCCAGGACTTGAAGAGACCCAGTACTTC.

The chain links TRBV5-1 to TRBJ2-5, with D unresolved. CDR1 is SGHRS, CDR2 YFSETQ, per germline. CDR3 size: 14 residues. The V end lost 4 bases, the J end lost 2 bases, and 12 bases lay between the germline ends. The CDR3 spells CASSPVAGQETQYF. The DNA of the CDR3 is TGCGCCAGCAGCCCGGTGGCAGGACAAGAGACCCAGTACTTC.

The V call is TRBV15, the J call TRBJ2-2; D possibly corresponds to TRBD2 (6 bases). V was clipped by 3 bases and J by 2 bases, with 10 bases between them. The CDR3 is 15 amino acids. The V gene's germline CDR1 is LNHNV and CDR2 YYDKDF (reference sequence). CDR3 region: CATSSSSANTGELFF. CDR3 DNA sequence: TGTGCCACCAGCAGTTCTAGCGCCAACACCGGGGAGCTGTTTTTT.

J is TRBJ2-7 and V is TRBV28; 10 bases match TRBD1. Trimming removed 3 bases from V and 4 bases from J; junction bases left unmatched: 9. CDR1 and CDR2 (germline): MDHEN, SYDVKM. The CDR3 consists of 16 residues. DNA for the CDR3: TGTGCCAGCAGTTTCTTCTGGACAGGGGGGATTTACGAGCAGTACTTC. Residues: CASSFFWTGGIYEQYF.

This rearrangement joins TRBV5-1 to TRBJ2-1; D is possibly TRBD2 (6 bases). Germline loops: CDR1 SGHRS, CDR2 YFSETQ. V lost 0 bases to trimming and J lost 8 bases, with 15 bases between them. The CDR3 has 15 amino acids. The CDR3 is CASSLVRGRTDEQFF. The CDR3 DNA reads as TGCGCCAGCAGCTTGGTTCGGGGGAGGACGGATGAGCAGTTCTTC. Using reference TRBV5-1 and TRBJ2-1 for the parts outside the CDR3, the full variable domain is KAGVTQTPRYLIKTRGQQVTLSCSPISGHRSVSWYQQTPGQGLQFLFEYFSETQRNKGNFPGRFSGRQFSNSRSEMNVSTLELGDSALYLCASSLVRGRTDEQFFGPGTRLTVL.

This chain's CDR3 is CASSSPGQGGPLHF. The CDR3 DNA follows: TGTGCCAGCAGTTCACCGGGACAGGGAGGACCCCTCCACTTT. The chain employs TRBV27 and TRBJ1-6; 9 bases fit TRBD1. Germline V gives CDR1 MNHEY, CDR2 SMNVEV (reference sequence). The CDR3 runs to 14 residues. V was clipped by 4 bases and J by 12 bases; unmatched bases: 7.

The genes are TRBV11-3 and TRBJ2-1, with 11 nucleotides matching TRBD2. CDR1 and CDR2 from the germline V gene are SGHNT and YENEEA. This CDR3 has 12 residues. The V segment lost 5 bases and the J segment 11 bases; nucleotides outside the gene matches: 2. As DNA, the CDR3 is TGTGCCAGCAGCCGACTAGCGGGGAAGCAGTTCTTC. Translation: CASSRLAGKQFF.

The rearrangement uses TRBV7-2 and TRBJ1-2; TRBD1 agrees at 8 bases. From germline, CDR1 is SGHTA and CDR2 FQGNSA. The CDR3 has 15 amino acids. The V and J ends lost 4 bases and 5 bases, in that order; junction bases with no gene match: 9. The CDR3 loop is CASSSRQGMGYGYTF. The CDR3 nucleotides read TGTGCCAGCAGCTCCAGACAGGGGATGGGATATGGCTACACCTTC.

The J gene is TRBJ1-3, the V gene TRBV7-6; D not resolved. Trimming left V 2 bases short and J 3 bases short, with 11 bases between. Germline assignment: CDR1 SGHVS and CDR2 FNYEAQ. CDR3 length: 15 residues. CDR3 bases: TGTGCCAGCAGCTTAAATCGAGCGCTTGGAAACACCATATATTTT. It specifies CASSLNRALGNTIYF. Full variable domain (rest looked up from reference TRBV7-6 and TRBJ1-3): GAGVSQSPRYKVTKRGQDVALRCDPISGHVSLYWYRQALGQGPEFLTYFNYEAQQDKSGLPNDRFSAERPEGSISTLTIQRTEQRDSAMYRCASSLNRALGNTIYFGEGSWLTVV.